The following is a T cell receptor beta chain sequence with its context. The antigen is not known. Every TCR beta cDNA library bore unique molecular identifiers. TCRdb re-called the PCR reads through MiXCR, storing one row per CDR3 protein. Of roughly 670,000 distinct CDR3 sequences listed, approximately 59% are singletons. This record comes from a study of post-analysis software for immune sequencing data. Findings and limits, study-wide: Included in a set of a handful of TRBV segments more frequent in patients than controls were TRBV5-6, TRBV5-1 and TRBV20-1.

Germline CDR1 reads SGHRS; CDR2 reads YFSETQ. V trimming: 1 base; J trimming: 3 bases; junction bases outside the gene matches: 5. The CDR3 runs to 15 residues. This sequence originates from a girl aged 2 to 10 with multiple sclerosis. The sequencing sample was made of blood. This chain joins TRBV5-1 and TRBJ2-5; TRBD1 aligns across 8 bases. As DNA, the CDR3 is TGCGCCAGCAGCTTGCCCGGGACAGGAGAAGAGACCCAGTACTTC. It translates to CASSLPGTGEETQYF.